These 17 T cell receptor beta chains were sequenced from one sample in a study of T cells expressing NK-cell markers. TCRdb re-called the 5' RACE reads and gives one entry per CDR3 protein, without DNA. This sample's table reports 150,000 or so distinct CDR3 sequences. Sequencing used blood T cells: a sorted CD56 or NKG2C T cell subset, CD4+ or CD8+ T cells, or bulk PBMC T cells (not recorded which). The receptor set was obtained from a woman aged 45-65 years in good health.

The rearrangement links TRBV4-1 to TRBJ2-3; with no DNA, the TCRdb D assignment of TRBD2 cannot be verified. The germline V gene encodes CDR1 MGHRA and CDR2 YSYEKL. This CDR3 contains 15 residues. CDR3 residues: CASSLSGGGTDTQYF.

This chain uses TRBV11-2 with TRBJ1-5; checking the TCRdb D call of TRBD1 is not possible without DNA. Germline CDR1 reads SGHAT; CDR2 reads FQNNGV. This CDR3 is 14 amino acids long. CDR3 loop: CASSLSGLNQPQHF.

CDR3 loop: CASSDSTRLAELRETQYF. This chain joins TRBV25-1 and TRBJ2-5; TCRdb's assignment of TRBD2 cannot be checked, as there is no DNA. The CDR3 covers 18 residues. Germline V lookup: CDR1 MGHDK, CDR2 SYGVNS.

The chain recombines TRBV4-1 with TRBJ2-1; TCRdb selects TRBD1, and the lack of DNA leaves this call unchecked. The germline V gene has CDR1 MGHRA and CDR2 YSYEKL. CDR3 length: 13 residues. The CDR3 here is CASSHPSQHEQFF.

This sequence joins TRBV7-9 and TRBJ1-2; TCRdb proposes TRBD1, but this gene call is untestable without DNA. Germline V gene data show CDR1 as SEHNR and CDR2 as FQNEAQ (reference sequence). This CDR3 is 15 amino acids long. The CDR3 region is CASSLQGQGYYGYTF.

The genes are TRBV9 and TRBJ2-7; TCRdb calls TRBD2, which cannot be checked without DNA. CDR1 is SGDLS and CDR2 is YYNGEE in the germline V gene. The CDR3 has 16 amino acids. The CDR3 sequence: CASSPSGTTFSYEQYF.

The chain links TRBV12-3 or TRBV12-4 to TRBJ2-1; with no DNA, the TCRdb D assignment of TRBD1 cannot be verified. This CDR3 contains 16 residues. CDR3: CASIGGTALLGYEQFF.

This chain's CDR3 is CASSQGETETQYF. The chain links TRBV3-1 to TRBJ2-5. The CDR3 has 13 residues. Looked up from germline, CDR1 is LGHDT and CDR2 is YNNKEL (reference sequence).

V and J are TRBV20-1 and TRBJ2-7. This CDR3 contains 16 residues. Per the germline V gene, CDR1 is DFQATT and CDR2 is SNEGSKA (reference sequence). CDR3 sequence: CSARDHVAGTTYEQYF.

The genes are TRBV6-5 and TRBJ1-1. Germline V gene lookup returns CDR1 MNHEY and CDR2 SVGAGI. CDR3 size: 15 residues. The CDR3: CASSYSSRTNTEAFF.

The chain carries TRBV12-3 or TRBV12-4 and TRBJ1-2. The CDR3 extends over 13 amino acids. The CDR3 loop is CASSFSRLGGYTF.

This sequence joins TRBV2 and TRBJ2-4; TCRdb designates TRBD1, a call that cannot be tested without DNA. Germline-derived CDR1 and CDR2 are SNHLY and FYNNEI. CDR3 size: 16 residues. This CDR3 is CASSPTGWKAKNIQYF.

The chain joins TRBV29-1 to TRBJ2-1; TCRdb's D gene call, TRBD2, goes unchecked for lack of DNA. This CDR3 comprises 15 residues. Germline CDR1 reads SQVTM; CDR2 reads ANQGSEA. The CDR3 protein is CSVTGLAGGPNEQFF.

The CDR3 spells CASSDGVINEQFF. The J gene is TRBJ2-1, the V gene TRBV12-3 or TRBV12-4. CDR3 length: 13 residues.

The chain couples TRBV7-2 to TRBJ2-3; the D gene TCRdb calls, TRBD1, cannot be checked with no DNA. CDR1 and CDR2 (germline): SGHTA, FQGNSA. The CDR3 extends over 15 amino acids. The chain's CDR3 is CASSSRGGGSDTQYF.

V and J are TRBV4-1 and TRBJ2-5; lacking DNA, the TRBD1 call made by TCRdb goes unchecked. This CDR3 has 15 amino acids. Germline CDR1 is MGHRA and CDR2 is YSYEKL. The CDR3 region is CASSQDGDRGSTQYF.

The chain has TRBV18 and TRBJ1-3. This CDR3 is built from 14 residues. Germline V gene sequence: CDR1 KGHSH, CDR2 LQKENI. CDR3 sequence reads: CASSPQQPGNTIYF.